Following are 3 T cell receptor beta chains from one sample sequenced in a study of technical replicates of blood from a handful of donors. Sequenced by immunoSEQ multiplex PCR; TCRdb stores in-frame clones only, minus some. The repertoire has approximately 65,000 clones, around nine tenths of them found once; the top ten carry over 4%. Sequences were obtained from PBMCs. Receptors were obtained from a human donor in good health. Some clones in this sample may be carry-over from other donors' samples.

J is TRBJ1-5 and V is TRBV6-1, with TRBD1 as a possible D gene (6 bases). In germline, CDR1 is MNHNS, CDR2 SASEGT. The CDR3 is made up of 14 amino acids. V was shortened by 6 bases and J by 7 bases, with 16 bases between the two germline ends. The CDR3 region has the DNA TGTGCCAGCAGGGAAACAGGGTTCCGGCAGCCCCAGCATTTT. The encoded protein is CASRETGFRQPQHF.

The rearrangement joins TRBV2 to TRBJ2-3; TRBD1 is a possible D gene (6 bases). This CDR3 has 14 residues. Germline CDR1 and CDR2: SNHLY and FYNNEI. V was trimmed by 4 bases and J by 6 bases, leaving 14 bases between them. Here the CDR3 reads CASSATPTGDTQYF. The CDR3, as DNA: TGTGCCAGCAGTGCAACTCCTACAGGGGATACGCAGTATTTT. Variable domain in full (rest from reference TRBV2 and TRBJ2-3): EPEVTQTPSHQVTQMGQEVILRCVPISNHLYFYWYRQILGQKVEFLVSFYNNEISEKSEIFDDQFSVERPDGSNFTLKIRSTKLEDSAMYFCASSATPTGDTQYFGPGTRLTVL.

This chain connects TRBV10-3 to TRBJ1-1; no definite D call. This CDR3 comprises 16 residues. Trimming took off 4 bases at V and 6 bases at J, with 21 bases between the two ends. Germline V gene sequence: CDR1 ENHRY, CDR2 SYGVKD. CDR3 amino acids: CAISAVTRKGGAEAFF. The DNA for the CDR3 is TGTGCCATCAGTGCTGTGACCAGAAAGGGAGGCGCTGAAGCTTTCTTT.